The 9 T cell receptor beta chains given below trace back to one sample, sequenced in a study of PD-L1 blockade in urothelial cancer. Libraries were prepared by immunoSEQ multiplex PCR; TCRdb keeps only in-frame clonotypes and omits some of them. The table lists 80,000 to 100,000 clones, roughly 82% of them singletons, with approximately 9.5% in the top ten. The starting material was PBMCs, obtained around atezolizumab (anti-PD-L1) treatment. Receptors originate from a man between 65 and 80 years old with urothelial cancer.

This clone has just a few counts. The chain carries TRBV19 and TRBJ2-2; D gene uncertain. CDR1 and CDR2 from the germline V gene are LNHDA and SQIVND (reference sequence). Trimming took 6 bases from V and 3 from J, leaving 8 bases between them. The CDR3 spans 13 residues. DNA for the CDR3: TGTGCCAGTAGGACATCTGACACCGGGGAGCTGTTTTTT. Amino acid sequence: CASRTSDTGELFF.

This clone turned up a few times. The genes are TRBV19 and TRBJ1-6; 7 nucleotides match TRBD1. V lost 4 bases, J lost 6 bases, and 3 bases stayed unmatched. Germline V gene data show CDR1 as LNHDA and CDR2 as SQIVND (reference sequence). This CDR3 spans 14 amino acids. As DNA, the CDR3 is TGTGCCAGTAGTAACCGGGACAGTAATTCACCCCTCCACTTT. Protein sequence: CASSNRDSNSPLHF.

In its sample, this clone was seen once. The CDR3 region is CASSWGMDRVENYGYTF. For the CDR3, the DNA is TGTGCCAGCAGCTGGGGTATGGACAGGGTAGAGAACTATGGCTACACCTTC. The chain employs TRBV5-4 and TRBJ1-2, with 8 nucleotides matching TRBD1. CDR3 length equals 17 residues. Per the germline V gene, CDR1 is SGHNT and CDR2 is YYREEE (reference sequence). V lost 3 bases, J lost 2 bases, and 12 bases stayed unmatched.

CDR3 amino acids: CAISTGTGGGGNIQYF. The CDR3 coding sequence is TGTGCCATCAGTACCGGGACAGGGGGCGGTGGAAACATTCAGTACTTC. The V and J genes are TRBV10-3 and TRBJ2-4; 12 positions agree with TRBD1. This CDR3 contains 16 residues. The V and J ends lost 5 bases and 6 bases, in that order; junction bases with no gene match: 8. The V gene's germline CDR1 is ENHRY and CDR2 SYGVKD.

The chain links TRBV5-6 to TRBJ1-1; TRBD1 matches at 12 bases. The trim removed 4 bases at V and 2 bases at J, leaving 6 bases unmatched. CDR1 is SGHDT, CDR2 YYEEEE, per germline. This CDR3 contains 16 residues. The CDR3 spells CASSRDRGRSNTEAFF. Written as DNA, the CDR3 is TGTGCCAGCAGCCGGGACAGGGGGCGGTCTAACACTGAAGCTTTCTTT.

This clone was counted a few times. The chain links TRBV11-3 to TRBJ2-1; the match to TRBD1 covers 8 bases. Unmatched junction bases numbered 4, after V lost 5 bases and J lost 10 bases. The CDR3 extends over 12 amino acids. Germline V gene data show CDR1 as SGHNT and CDR2 as YENEEA. CDR3 sequence: CASSRTGKEQFF. DNA for the CDR3: TGTGCCAGCAGCCGGACAGGGAAAGAGCAGTTCTTC.

The chain has TRBV9 and TRBJ2-3; 7 bases are a match to TRBD2. V shed 1 base and J 3 bases; nucleotides not matched to a gene: 2. Germline lookup yields CDR1 SGDLS and CDR2 YYNGEE. CDR3 size: 14 residues. CDR3 amino acids: CASSVRAGTDTQYF. CDR3 nucleotides: TGTGCCAGCAGCGTAAGAGCGGGGACAGATACGCAGTATTTT. Full variable domain (remainder filled in from reference TRBV9 and TRBJ2-3): DSGVTQTPKHLITATGQRVTLRCSPRSGDLSVYWYQQSLDQGLQFLIQYYNGEERAKGNILERFSAQQFPDLHSELNLSSLELGDSALYFCASSVRAGTDTQYFGPGTRLTVL.

Note on this clone: Compared with germline, one end of the junction differs, possibly owing to a read error. This chain links TRBV19 with TRBJ2-1; weak D call: TRBD2 (5 bases). Germline assignment: CDR1 LNHDA and CDR2 SQIVND (reference sequence). CDR3 length: 14 residues. CDR3 protein: CASSIQDSSNEQFF. The CDR3 region has the DNA TGTGCCAGTAGTATCCAGGACTCCTCCAATGAGCAGTTCTTC.

CDR3 nucleotide sequence: TGTGCCAGCAGCTTGTGGGGGGGGGCAGCGAACACTGAAGCTTTCTTT. Protein: CASSLWGGAANTEAFF. The chain carries TRBV5-6 and TRBJ1-1, with a possible D match to TRBD1 (6 bases). From germline, CDR1 is SGHDT and CDR2 YYEEEE. With 1 base removed from V and 1 base from J, the gap between germline ends came to 14 bases. CDR3 length: 16 residues.